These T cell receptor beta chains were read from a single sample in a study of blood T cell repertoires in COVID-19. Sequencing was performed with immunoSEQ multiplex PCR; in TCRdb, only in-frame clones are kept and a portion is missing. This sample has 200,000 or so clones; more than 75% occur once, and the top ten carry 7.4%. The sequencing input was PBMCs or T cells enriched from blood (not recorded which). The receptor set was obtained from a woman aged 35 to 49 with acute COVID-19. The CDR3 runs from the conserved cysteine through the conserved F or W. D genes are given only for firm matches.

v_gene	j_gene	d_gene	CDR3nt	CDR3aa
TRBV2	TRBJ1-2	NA	TGTGCCAGCGCGGAGAACTATGGCTACACCTTC	CASAENYGYTF
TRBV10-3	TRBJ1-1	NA	TGTGCCATCAGTGAGCACCAGGGCATCGGAGCTTTCTTT	CAISEHQGIGAFF
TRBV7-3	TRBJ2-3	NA	TGTGCCAGCAGCTTATGGGCTAGCACAGATACGCAGTATTTT	CASSLWASTDTQYF
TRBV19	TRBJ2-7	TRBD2	TGTGCCAGTAGGAGAACTAGCGGGACTTCGATGGACGAGCAGTACTTC	CASRRTSGTSMDEQYF
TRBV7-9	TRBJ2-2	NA	TGTGCCAGCAGCTTAGAAATAGCCGGGGAGCTGTTTTTT	CASSLEIAGELFF
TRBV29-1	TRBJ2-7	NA	TGCAGCGTTGAAGGTCAGGGAAACTCCTACGAGCAGTACTTC	CSVEGQGNSYEQYF
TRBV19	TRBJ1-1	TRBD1	TGTGCCAGTAGTACCCGACAGGGCTACAAACACCGAGAAGCTTTCTTT	CASSTRQGYKHREAFF
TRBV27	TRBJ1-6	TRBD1	TGTGCCAGCAGTTTTTCACAGGGGAGCGGCTCACCCCTCCACTTT	CASSFSQGSGSPLHF
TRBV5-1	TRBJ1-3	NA	TGCGCCAGCAGCTTGGCCTCTCGGGGTTCTGGAAACACCATATATTTT	CASSLASRGSGNTIYF
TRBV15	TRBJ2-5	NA	TGTGCCACCAGCACCTGGGGCTTCCGGGGGGAGACCCAGTACTTC	CATSTWGFRGETQYF
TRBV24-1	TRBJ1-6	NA	TGTGCCACTAGGGGATCCTATAATTCACCCCTCCACTTT	CATRGSYNSPLHF
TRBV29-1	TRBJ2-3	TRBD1	TGCAGCGCCGGACAGGGATACACAGATACGCAGTATTTT	CSAGQGYTDTQYF
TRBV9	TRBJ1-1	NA	TGTGCCAGCGGCAACATAGCCGTGAACACTGAAGCTTTCTTT	CASGNIAVNTEAFF
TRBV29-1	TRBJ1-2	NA	TGCAGCGTTGAGGGGACACCTACGGGGGGCTATGGCTACACCTTC	CSVEGTPTGGYGYTF
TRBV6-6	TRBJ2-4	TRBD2	TGTGCCAGCAGACGAGCGGGAGCTAAAATAGCCAAAAACATTCAGTACTTC	CASRRAGAKIAKNIQYF
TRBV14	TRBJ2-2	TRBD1	TGTGCCAGCAGCCATAGGACAGGGGGCGTCCCGAACACCGGGGAGCTGTTTTTT	CASSHRTGGVPNTGELFF
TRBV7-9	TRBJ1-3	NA	TGTGCCAGCAGCCGAGTACCTCCTGGAAACACCATATATTTT	CASSRVPPGNTIYF
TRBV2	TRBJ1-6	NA	TGTGCCAGCAGTGAAGCACTAAATTCACCCCTCCACTTT	CASSEALNSPLHF
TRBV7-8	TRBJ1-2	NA	TGTGCCAGCAGCCCTCTCTCGAACTTTAACTATGGCTACACCTTC	CASSPLSNFNYGYTF